Each of the 3 T cell receptor beta chains below was sequenced from the same sample in a study of human T cells and chemical hapten exposure. TCRdb re-analysed the RACE reads in MiXCR, keeping a single row per CDR3 protein. The sample lists about 140,000 distinct CDR3 sequences; 12% were seen once. Sample time point: patch test 2, 6 weeks after DPC sensitization. Indicated treatment: therapeutic diphenylcyclopropenone sensitization with weekly scalp DPC. The material sequenced was whole blood, taken in connection with sensitization to the hapten diphenylcyclopropenone (DPC). These receptors were obtained from a woman between 50 and 59 years old with alopecia areata. Some clones in this sample may be carry-over from other donors' samples.

The chain links TRBV5-4 to TRBJ2-7; 10 positions match TRBD2. The CDR3 has 15 residues. With V trimmed by 1 base and J by 2 bases, 3 bases remained unmatched. Germline V lookup: CDR1 SGHNT, CDR2 YYREEE (reference sequence). CDR3: CASSLPGLATYEQYF. CDR3 bases: TGTGCCAGCAGCTTGCCGGGACTAGCGACCTACGAGCAGTACTTC.

The chain carries TRBV6-6 and TRBJ2-3; 7 bases line up with TRBD2. The J segment lost 3 bases and the V segment lost 4 bases, leaving 1 base of the junction unmatched. Germline values: CDR1 MNHNY, CDR2 SVGAGI (reference sequence). This CDR3 contains 13 residues. The CDR3 here is CASSSGGTDTQYF. CDR3 bases: TGTGCCAGCAGTTCGGGAGGTACAGATACGCAGTATTTT.

CDR3 sequence: CSVAGNPGTNEKLFF. The CDR3 DNA reads TGCAGCGTTGCAGGGAACCCAGGGACTAATGAAAAACTGTTTTTT. The V call is TRBV29-1, the J call TRBJ1-4, with D possibly matching TRBD1 (5 bases). The CDR3 is 15 amino acids. Germline V lookup: CDR1 SQVTM, CDR2 ANQGSEA. V was clipped by 4 bases and J by 2 bases, with 14 bases between them.